This T cell receptor (beta chain) was retrieved from a study of naive and memory T cell subsets. Germline CDR1 is SEHNR and CDR2 is FQNEAQ (reference sequence). V dropped 1 base and J dropped 8 bases, with 12 bases sitting between them. This CDR3 region has 15 residues. TCR cDNA received a 3' ligated oligonucleotide that carried a UMI. Amplification of ligated cDNA took four PCR rounds with SP2 and nested alpha and beta constant primers. MiXCR, applied by TCRdb to the 5' RACE reads, yields one record per CDR3 protein. The table has some 60,000 distinct CDR3 sequences, under 10% seen once. This sequence joins TRBV7-9 and TRBJ1-6; D might be TRBD1 (5 bases). This sequence was found in a female donor in good health. CDR3 loop: CASSLGGGRDSPLHF. CDR3 DNA: TGTGCCAGCAGCTTAGGGGGGGGGAGAGATTCACCCCTCCACTTT.